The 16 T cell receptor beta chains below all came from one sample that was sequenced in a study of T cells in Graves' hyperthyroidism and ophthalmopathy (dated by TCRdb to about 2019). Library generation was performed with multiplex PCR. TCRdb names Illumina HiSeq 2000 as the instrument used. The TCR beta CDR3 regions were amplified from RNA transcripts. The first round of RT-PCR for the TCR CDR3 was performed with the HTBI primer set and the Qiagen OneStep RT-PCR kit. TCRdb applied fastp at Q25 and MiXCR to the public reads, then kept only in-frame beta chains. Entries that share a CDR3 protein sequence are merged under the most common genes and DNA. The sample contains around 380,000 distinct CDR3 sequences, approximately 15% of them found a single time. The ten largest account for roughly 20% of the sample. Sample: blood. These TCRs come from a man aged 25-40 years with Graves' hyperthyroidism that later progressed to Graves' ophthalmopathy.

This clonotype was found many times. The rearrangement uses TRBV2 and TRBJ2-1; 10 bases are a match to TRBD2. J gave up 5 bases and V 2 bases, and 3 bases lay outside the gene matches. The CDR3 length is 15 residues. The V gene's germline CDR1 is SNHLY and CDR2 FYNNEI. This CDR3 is CASSEWTSGNNEQFF. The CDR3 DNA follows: TGTGCCAGCAGTGAATGGACTAGCGGCAACAATGAGCAGTTCTTC.

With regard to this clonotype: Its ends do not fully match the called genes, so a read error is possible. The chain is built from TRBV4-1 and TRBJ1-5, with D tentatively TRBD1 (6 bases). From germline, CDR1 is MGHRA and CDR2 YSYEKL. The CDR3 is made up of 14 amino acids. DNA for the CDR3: TGCGCCTGCAGCAGGGCAGGGGCCAATCAGCCCCAGCATTTT. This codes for CACSRAGANQPQHF.

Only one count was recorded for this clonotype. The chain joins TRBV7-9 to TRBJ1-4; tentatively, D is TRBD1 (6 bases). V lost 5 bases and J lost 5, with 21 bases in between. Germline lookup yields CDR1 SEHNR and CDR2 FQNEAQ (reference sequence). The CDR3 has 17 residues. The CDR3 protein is CASSGRYGTPDNEKLFF. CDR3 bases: TGTGCCAGCAGCGGAAGATACGGGACACCAGACAATGAAAAACTGTTTTTT.

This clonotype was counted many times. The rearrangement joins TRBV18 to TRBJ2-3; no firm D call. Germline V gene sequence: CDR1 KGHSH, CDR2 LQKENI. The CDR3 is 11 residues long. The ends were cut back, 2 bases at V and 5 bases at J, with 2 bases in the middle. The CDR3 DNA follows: TGTGCCAGCTCACCAATAGATACGCAGTATTTT. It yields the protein CASSPIDTQYF.

This CDR3 is CASSIIGQGNTGELFF. For the CDR3, the DNA is TGTGCCAGCAGCATAATAGGACAGGGGAACACCGGGGAGCTGTTTTTT. The rearrangement uses TRBV7-9 and TRBJ2-2, with 8 bases that match TRBD1. The CDR3 spans 16 residues. The ends lost 5 bases at V and 1 base at J; junction bases unmatched: 6. Germline V CDR1 and CDR2: SEHNR, FQNEAQ (reference sequence).

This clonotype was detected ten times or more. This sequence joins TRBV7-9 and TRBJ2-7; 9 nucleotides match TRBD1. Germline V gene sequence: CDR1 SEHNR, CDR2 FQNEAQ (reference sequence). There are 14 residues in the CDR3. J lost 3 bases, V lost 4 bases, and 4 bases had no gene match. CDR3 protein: CASSSRDRVYEQYF. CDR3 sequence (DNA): TGTGCCAGCAGCTCTCGGGACAGGGTCTACGAGCAGTACTTC.

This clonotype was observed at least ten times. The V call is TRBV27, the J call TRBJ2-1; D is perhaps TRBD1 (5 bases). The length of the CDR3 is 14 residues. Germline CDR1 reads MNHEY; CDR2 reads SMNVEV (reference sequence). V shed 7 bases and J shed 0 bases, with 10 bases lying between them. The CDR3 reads CASTQGGSYNEQFF. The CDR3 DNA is TGTGCCAGCACCCAGGGTGGCTCCTACAATGAGCAGTTCTTC.

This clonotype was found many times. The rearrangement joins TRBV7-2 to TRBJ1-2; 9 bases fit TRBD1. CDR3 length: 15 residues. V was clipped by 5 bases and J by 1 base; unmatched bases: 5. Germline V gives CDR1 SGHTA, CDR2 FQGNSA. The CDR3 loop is CASSPTGGLNYGYTF. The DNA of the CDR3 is TGTGCCAGCAGCCCCACAGGGGGCCTTAACTATGGCTACACCTTC.

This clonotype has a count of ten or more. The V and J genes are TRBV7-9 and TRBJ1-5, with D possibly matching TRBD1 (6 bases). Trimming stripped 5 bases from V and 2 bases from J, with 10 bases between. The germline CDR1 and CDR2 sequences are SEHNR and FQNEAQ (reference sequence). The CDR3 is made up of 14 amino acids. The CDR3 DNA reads TGTGCCAGCAGCGGGACAATTGGCAATCAGCCCCAGCATTTT. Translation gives CASSGTIGNQPQHF.

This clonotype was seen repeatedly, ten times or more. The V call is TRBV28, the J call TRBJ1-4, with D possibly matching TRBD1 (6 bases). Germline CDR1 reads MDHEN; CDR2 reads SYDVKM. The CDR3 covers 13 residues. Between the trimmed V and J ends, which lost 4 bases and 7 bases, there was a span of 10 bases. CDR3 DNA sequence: TGTGCCAGCAGTTGGACAGCCCCTGAAAAACTGTTTTTT. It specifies CASSWTAPEKLFF. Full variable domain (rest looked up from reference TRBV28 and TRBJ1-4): DVKVTQSSRYLVKRTGEKVFLECVQDMDHENMFWYRQDPGLGLRLIYFSYDVKMKEKGDIPEGYSVSREKKERFSLILESASTNQTSMYLCASSWTAPEKLFFGSGTQLSVL.

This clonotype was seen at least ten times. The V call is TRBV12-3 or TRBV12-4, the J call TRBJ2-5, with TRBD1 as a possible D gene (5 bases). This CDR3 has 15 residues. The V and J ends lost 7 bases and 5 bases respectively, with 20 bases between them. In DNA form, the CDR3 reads TGTGCCAGCATTCGACAGTTGGGATTGGAGGAGACCCAGTACTTC. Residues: CASIRQLGLEETQYF.

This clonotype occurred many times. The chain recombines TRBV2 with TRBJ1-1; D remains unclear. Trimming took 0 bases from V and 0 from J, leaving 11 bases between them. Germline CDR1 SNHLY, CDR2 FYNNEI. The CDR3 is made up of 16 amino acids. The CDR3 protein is CASSEARGSLNTEAFF. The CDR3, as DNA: TGTGCCAGCAGTGAAGCGCGTGGGTCCCTGAACACTGAAGCTTTCTTT.

The CDR3 nucleotides are TGTGCCAGCAGCCCCTGGAGGCCGGGGGAGACCCAGTACTTC. It translates to CASSPWRPGETQYF. The chain is built from TRBV5-6 and TRBJ2-5; tentative D call: TRBD2 (5 bases). The CDR3 length is 14 residues. Trimming took 4 bases from V and 5 from J, leaving 15 bases between them. Germline V lookup: CDR1 SGHDT, CDR2 YYEEEE.

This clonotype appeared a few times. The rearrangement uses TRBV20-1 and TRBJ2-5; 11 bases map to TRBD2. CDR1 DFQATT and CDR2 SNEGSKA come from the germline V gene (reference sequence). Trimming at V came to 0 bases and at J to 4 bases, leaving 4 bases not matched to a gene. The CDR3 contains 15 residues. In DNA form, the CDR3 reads TGCAGTGCTAGAGATACTAGCGGGGGTGGAGAGACCCAGTACTTC. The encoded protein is CSARDTSGGGETQYF.

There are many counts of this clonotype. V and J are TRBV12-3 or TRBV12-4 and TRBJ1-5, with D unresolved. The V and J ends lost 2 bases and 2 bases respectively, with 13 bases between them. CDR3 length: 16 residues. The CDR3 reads CASSLSLPQGNQPQHF. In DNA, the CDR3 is TGTGCCAGCAGTTTATCTCTCCCCCAAGGCAATCAGCCCCAGCATTTT.

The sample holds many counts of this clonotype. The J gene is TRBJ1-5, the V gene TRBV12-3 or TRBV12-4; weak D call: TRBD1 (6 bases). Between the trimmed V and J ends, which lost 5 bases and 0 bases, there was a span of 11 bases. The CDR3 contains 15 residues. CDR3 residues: CASSVQGYSNQPQHF. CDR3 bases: TGTGCCAGCAGTGTACAGGGATATAGCAATCAGCCCCAGCATTTT.